The rows below give T cell receptor beta chains drawn from one sample of a study of blood T cells in healthy people across ages. Via MiXCR, TCRdb re-called the 5' RACE reads, giving one row per CDR3 protein. There are about 1.8 million distinct CDR3 sequences in the sample; roughly 49% occur only once, and 2% to 2.5% lies in the top ten. Specimen: blood. The receptor source for this set is a woman between 40 and 55 years old in good health. CDR3s include the opening cysteine and the closing phenylalanine or tryptophan. D genes are given only for firm matches. Not every row has a clone size; where given, it reads once, few, many or a size class.

D,J,size,V,DNA,CDR3
TRBD2,TRBJ2-1,once,TRBV9,TGTGCCAGCAGCCGCGGGGGGGAGTCCTACAATGAGCAGTTCTTC,CASSRGGESYNEQFF
.,TRBJ2-7,.,TRBV5-6,TGTGCCAGCAGCGGTTATAGCTCCTACGAGCAGTACTTC,CASSGYSSYEQYF
.,TRBJ2-5,once,TRBV24-1,TGTGCCACCAGTGGGCTGGGGGGCCAAGGGACCCAGTACTTC,CATSGLGGQGTQYF
TRBD1,TRBJ2-7,.,TRBV20-1,TGCAGTGCTAGGGTGGGGACGGGACAGTACGAGCAGTACTTC,CSARVGTGQYEQYF
.,TRBJ2-1,few,TRBV5-1,TGCGCCAGCAGCCCCCGGCAGGACCTTGATGAGCAGTTCTTC,CASSPRQDLDEQFF
.,TRBJ2-3,.,TRBV7-2,TGTGCCAGCAGCTGGAAGGCAGGGCCCATGTCTACGCAGTATTTT,CASSWKAGPMSTQYF
.,TRBJ2-1,.,TRBV5-1,TGCGCCAGCAGCTTGGACGGAAGTTACAGGAATGAGCAGTTCTTC,CASSLDGSYRNEQFF
TRBD1,TRBJ1-5,.,TRBV19,TGTGCCAGTAGTGCCCGTGGGCAGGGGGCGGTTCAGCCCCAGCATTTT,CASSARGQGAVQPQHF
TRBD2,TRBJ2-5,.,TRBV20-1,TGCAGCACCCTAGGGACTAGCGGGGAGGACTACCAAGAGACCCAGTACTTC,CSTLGTSGEDYQETQYF
.,TRBJ2-5,.,TRBV12-3/TRBV12-4,TGTGCCAGCAAAGGCCACCAAGAGACCCAGTACTTC,CASKGHQETQYF
.,TRBJ2-6,.,TRBV2,TGTGCCAGCCCGGCGACGGCCTCTGGGGCCAACGTCCTGACTTTC,CASPATASGANVLTF
TRBD2,TRBJ2-3,.,TRBV4-3,TGCGCCAGCAGCCAAGCCGCAGCGGGGGGCTACACAGATACGCAGTATTTT,CASSQAAAGGYTDTQYF
.,TRBJ2-3,once,TRBV28,TGTGCCAGCAGGGGGACGGGGCTTTCGGTGACAGATACGCAGTATTTT,CASRGTGLSVTDTQYF
.,TRBJ2-7,.,TRBV7-2,TGTGCCAGCAGCTTAGCGAGTCCGACGGACCGACGGAAGTACGAGCAGTACTTC,CASSLASPTDRRKYEQYF
.,TRBJ2-3,.,TRBV20-1,TGCAGTGCTGACGGGACGCCGGGTACAGATACGCAGTATTTT,CSADGTPGTDTQYF
.,TRBJ2-4,few,TRBV29-1,TGCAGCGTTCTCGACAGGGCCAAAAACATTCAGTACTTC,CSVLDRAKNIQYF
.,TRBJ2-5,.,TRBV7-2,TGTGCCGGCAGCTTTAGACCAAGGTCGGGGGAGACCCAGTACTTC,CAGSFRPRSGETQYF
.,TRBJ1-2,few,TRBV29-1,TGCAGCGTTCAATGGGACGGGAGCCGTAACTATGGCTACACCTTC,CSVQWDGSRNYGYTF
TRBD2,TRBJ2-1,.,TRBV5-1,TGCGCCAGCAGCTTGGAGCGGGGGGGACCCAGGGCATTGTTCTACAATAAGCCGTTCTTC,CASSLERGGPRALFYNKPFF
TRBD2,TRBJ2-1,.,TRBV11-2,TGTGCCAGTGGCAGTAGGAGCGGGGGGAGGGGTAATGAGCAGTTCTTC,CASGSRSGGRGNEQFF
TRBD2,TRBJ2-1,.,TRBV6-5,TGTGCCAGCAGCTTCTCTAGCGGGGGGAGCTCCTACAATGAGCAGTTCTTC,CASSFSSGGSSYNEQFF
TRBD2,TRBJ2-3,.,TRBV27,TGTGCCAGCAGTTCATCAAACCCGGGACTAGCGGTCGCAGATACGCAGTATTTT,CASSSSNPGLAVADTQYF
TRBD2,TRBJ2-5,.,TRBV4-3,TGCGCCAGCAGCCTATCTTTCGCGGGGGGGCAAAATGAGCAGTACTTC,CASSLSFAGGQNEQYF
TRBD1,TRBJ2-5,.,TRBV19,TGTGCCAGTAGTATTGGTAGCGGGACAGGGGTCCAACAAGAGACCCAGTACTTC,CASSIGSGTGVQQETQYF
.,TRBJ2-3,few,TRBV5-1,TGCGCCAGCAGCTCTGGGTTTTTCACAGATACGCAGTATTTT,CASSSGFFTDTQYF
TRBD2,TRBJ2-5,few,TRBV7-2,TGTGCCAGCAGCTTAGTAGTAGCGGGGGGGCGATACCAAGAGACCCAGTACTTC,CASSLVVAGGRYQETQYF
TRBD2,TRBJ2-7,.,TRBV27,TGTGCCAGCAGACCCCGCGGGGGGCAATACGAGCAGTACTTC,CASRPRGGQYEQYF
TRBD2,TRBJ2-5,few,TRBV6-6,TGTGCCAGCAGTTATTTACTAGCGGGGGGGCAAGAGACCCAGTACTTC,CASSYLLAGGQETQYF
.,TRBJ2-1,.,TRBV5-6,TGTGCCAGCAGCACAACGCCCTACAATGAGCGGTTCTTC,CASSTTPYNERFF
.,TRBJ2-3,.,TRBV4-3,TGCGCCAGCAGCCAATTCTTAGGGGATACGCAGTATTTT,CASSQFLGDTQYF
TRBD2,TRBJ2-3,.,TRBV7-8,TGTGCCAGCAGCCCTATGGTGGGACTAGCGGGGGGGCGCGGCACAGATACGCAGTATTTT,CASSPMVGLAGGRGTDTQYF
.,TRBJ2-3,.,TRBV6-2/TRBV6-3,TGTGCCAGCACCCCCGGGGGAGGTTTCGGCGGCACAGATACGCAGTATTTT,CASTPGGGFGGTDTQYF
.,TRBJ2-6,.,TRBV7-2,TGTGCCAGCAGCACTCAGACGAGCTCTGGGGCCAACGTCCTGACTTTC,CASSTQTSSGANVLTF
TRBD1,TRBJ2-1,.,TRBV6-2/TRBV6-3,TGTGCCAGCAGCACCATAGGGACAGGGTATAATGAGCAGTTCTTC,CASSTIGTGYNEQFF
.,TRBJ2-1,many,TRBV5-1,TGCGCCAGCGCCGAGGCGAATGAGCAGTTCTTC,CASAEANEQFF
TRBD1,TRBJ1-5,.,TRBV11-2,TGTGCCAGCAGCTTAGTGACAGGGGATAATCAGCCCCAGCATTTT,CASSLVTGDNQPQHF
.,TRBJ2-1,.,TRBV4-2,TGTGCCAGCAGCCTCCGGATAGGATACAATGAGCAGTTCTTC,CASSLRIGYNEQFF
TRBD2,TRBJ2-5,.,TRBV20-1,TGCAGTGCAAGCCCCGGGACTAGCGGCCAAGAGACCCAGTACTTC,CSASPGTSGQETQYF
TRBD1,TRBJ2-3,.,TRBV10-3,TGTGCCATCAGTGAGACTGCACAGGGGAGCACAGATACGCAGTATTTT,CAISETAQGSTDTQYF
TRBD1,TRBJ2-1,.,TRBV27,TGTGCCAGCAGTTTGGGGACAGGGGGTATGATAAGTGAGCAGTTCTTC,CASSLGTGGMISEQFF
.,TRBJ2-7,few,TRBV20-1,TGCAGTGCTAGAGGTCGCGACGGATTACTCAATGAGCAGTACTTC,CSARGRDGLLNEQYF
TRBD1,TRBJ2-7,.,TRBV4-3,TGCGCCAGCAGCCAAGCAATGGGACAGCAGCCCTACGAGCAGTACTTC,CASSQAMGQQPYEQYF
.,TRBJ2-7,.,TRBV24-1,TGTGCCACCAGTGATTGGGCAGGGGGGAACAATGAGCAGTACTTC,CATSDWAGGNNEQYF
.,TRBJ2-7,.,TRBV20-1,TGCAGTGTTCAGGCACGCTACGAGCAGTACTTC,CSVQARYEQYF
TRBD1,TRBJ2-7,.,TRBV6-5,TGTGCCAGCAGTCCGACAGGGCGGTCCTACGAGCAGTACTTC,CASSPTGRSYEQYF
.,TRBJ2-1,.,TRBV7-9,TGTGCCAGCAGTGTAACAGAACGGGGAGAGCAGTTCTTC,CASSVTERGEQFF
TRBD1,TRBJ1-2,.,TRBV15,TGTGCCACCAGCCTCGTTAGGGGACAGAGCGATGGCTACACCTTC,CATSLVRGQSDGYTF
TRBD1,TRBJ2-5,.,TRBV6-2/TRBV6-3,TGTGCCAGCAGTTACTCGAGGACAGGGGGAAAGGAGACCCAGTACTTC,CASSYSRTGGKETQYF
.,TRBJ2-5,.,TRBV20-1,TGCAGTGCTAGTGTGTCAGTCCAAGAGACCCAGTACTTC,CSASVSVQETQYF
.,TRBJ1-2,.,TRBV12-3/TRBV12-4,TGTGCCAGCAGTTTCCCTTCGGAGGGCAGAGGCTACACCTTC,CASSFPSEGRGYTF
TRBD2,TRBJ2-1,.,TRBV3-1,TGTGCCAGCAGCCAAGAACGCGGGGGGGCAATCTACAATGAGCAGTTCTTC,CASSQERGGAIYNEQFF
.,TRBJ1-2,few,TRBV4-1,TGCGCCAGCAGCCAAGATATAGGAAACGCTGGGGATGGCTACACCTTC,CASSQDIGNAGDGYTF
.,TRBJ2-5,.,TRBV11-2,TGTGCCAGCAGCCTTCTCGAGCGGAGCTTCCAAGAGACCCAGTACTTC,CASSLLERSFQETQYF
TRBD1,TRBJ1-2,few,TRBV9,TGTGCCAGCAGCCCAGCAGGGACAGCCGCCTATGGCTACACCTTC,CASSPAGTAAYGYTF